This T cell receptor (beta chain) stems from a study of graft-versus-host responses after intestinal transplantation. The germline CDR1 and CDR2 sequences are SQVTM and ANQGSEA. Trimming removed 7 bases from V and 0 bases from J, with 25 bases in between. There are 17 residues in the CDR3. The table came from immunoSEQ multiplex PCR; TCRdb's copy has only in-frame clones and leaves some out. The sample consists of about 46,000 clones, about 93% of them appearing once. The sequence derives from a human patient who received an intestinal transplant, so some T cells may come from the graft donor. This chain uses TRBV29-1 with TRBJ2-7; possibly TRBD1 for D (5 bases). Sequenced material: PBMCs, taken roughly 860 days after a first intestinal transplant, on the day of a second. Here the CDR3 reads CSAGLWGRGPASYEQYF. CDR3 DNA sequence: TGCAGCGCCGGGCTTTGGGGTAGGGGTCCTGCCTCCTACGAGCAGTACTTC.